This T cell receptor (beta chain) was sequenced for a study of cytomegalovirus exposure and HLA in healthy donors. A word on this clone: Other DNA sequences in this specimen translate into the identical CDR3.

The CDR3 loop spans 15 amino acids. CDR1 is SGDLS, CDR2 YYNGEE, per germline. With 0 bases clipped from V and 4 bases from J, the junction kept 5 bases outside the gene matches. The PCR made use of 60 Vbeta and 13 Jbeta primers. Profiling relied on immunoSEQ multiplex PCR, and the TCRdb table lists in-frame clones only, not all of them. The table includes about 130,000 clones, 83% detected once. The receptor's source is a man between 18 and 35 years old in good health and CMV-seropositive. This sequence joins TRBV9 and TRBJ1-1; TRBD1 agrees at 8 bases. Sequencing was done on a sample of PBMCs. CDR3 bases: TGTGCCAGCAGCGTAGTTGGGACAGGCGGCACTGAAGCTTTCTTT. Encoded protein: CASSVVGTGGTEAFF. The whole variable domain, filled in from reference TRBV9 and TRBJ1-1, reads DSGVTQTPKHLITATGQRVTLRCSPRSGDLSVYWYQQSLDQGLQFLIQYYNGEERAKGNILERFSAQQFPDLHSELNLSSLELGDSALYFCASSVVGTGGTEAFFGQGTRLTVV.